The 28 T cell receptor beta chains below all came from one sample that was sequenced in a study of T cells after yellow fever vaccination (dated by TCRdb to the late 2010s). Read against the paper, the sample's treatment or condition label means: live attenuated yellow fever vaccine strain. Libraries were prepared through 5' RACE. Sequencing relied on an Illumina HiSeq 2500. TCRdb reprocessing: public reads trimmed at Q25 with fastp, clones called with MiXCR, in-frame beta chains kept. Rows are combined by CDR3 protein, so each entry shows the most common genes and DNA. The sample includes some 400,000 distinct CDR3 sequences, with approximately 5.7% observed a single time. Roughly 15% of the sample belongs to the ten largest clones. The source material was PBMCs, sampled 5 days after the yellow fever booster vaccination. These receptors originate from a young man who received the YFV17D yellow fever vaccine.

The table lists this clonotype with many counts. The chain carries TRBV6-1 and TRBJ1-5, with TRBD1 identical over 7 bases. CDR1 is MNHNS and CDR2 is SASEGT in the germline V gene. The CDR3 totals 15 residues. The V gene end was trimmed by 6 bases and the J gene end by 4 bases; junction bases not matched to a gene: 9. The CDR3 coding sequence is TGTGCCAGCAGAAGAGGGACAGTAGGAAATCAGCCCCAGCATTTT. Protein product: CASRRGTVGNQPQHF.

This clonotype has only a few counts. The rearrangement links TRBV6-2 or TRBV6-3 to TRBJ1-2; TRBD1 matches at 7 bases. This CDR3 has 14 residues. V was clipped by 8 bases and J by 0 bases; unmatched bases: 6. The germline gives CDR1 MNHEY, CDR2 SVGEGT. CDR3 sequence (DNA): TGTGCCAGCGTACGGGACAGCACTAACTATGGCTACACCTTC. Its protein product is CASVRDSTNYGYTF.

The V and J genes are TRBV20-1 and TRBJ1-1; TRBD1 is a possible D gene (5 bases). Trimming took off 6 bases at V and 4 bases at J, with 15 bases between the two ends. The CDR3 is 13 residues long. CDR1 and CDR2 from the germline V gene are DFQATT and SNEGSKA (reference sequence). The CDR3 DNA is TGCAGTGCCTCTCTGGGAGGGGCCACTGAAGCTTTCTTT. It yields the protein CSASLGGATEAFF.

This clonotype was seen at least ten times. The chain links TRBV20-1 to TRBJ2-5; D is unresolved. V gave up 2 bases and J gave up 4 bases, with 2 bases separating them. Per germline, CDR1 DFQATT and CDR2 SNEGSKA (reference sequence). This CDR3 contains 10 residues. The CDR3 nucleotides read TGCAGTGCTAGACGAGAGACCCAGTACTTC. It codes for CSARRETQYF.

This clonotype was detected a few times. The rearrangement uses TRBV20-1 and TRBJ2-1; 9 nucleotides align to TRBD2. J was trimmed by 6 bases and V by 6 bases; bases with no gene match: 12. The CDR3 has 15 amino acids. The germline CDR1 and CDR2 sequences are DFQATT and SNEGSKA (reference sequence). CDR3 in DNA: TGCAGTGCCACCGCACTAGCGGGTCATTTCAATGAGCAGTTCTTC. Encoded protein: CSATALAGHFNEQFF.

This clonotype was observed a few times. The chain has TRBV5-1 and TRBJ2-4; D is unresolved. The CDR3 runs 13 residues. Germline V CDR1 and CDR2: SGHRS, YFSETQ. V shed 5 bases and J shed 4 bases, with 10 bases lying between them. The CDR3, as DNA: TGCGCCAGCAGGGAGACGGAGAAAAACATTCAGTACTTC. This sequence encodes CASRETEKNIQYF. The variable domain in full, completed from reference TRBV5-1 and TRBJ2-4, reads KAGVTQTPRYLIKTRGQQVTLSCSPISGHRSVSWYQQTPGQGLQFLFEYFSETQRNKGNFPGRFSGRQFSNSRSEMNVSTLELGDSALYLCASRETEKNIQYFGAGTRLSVL.

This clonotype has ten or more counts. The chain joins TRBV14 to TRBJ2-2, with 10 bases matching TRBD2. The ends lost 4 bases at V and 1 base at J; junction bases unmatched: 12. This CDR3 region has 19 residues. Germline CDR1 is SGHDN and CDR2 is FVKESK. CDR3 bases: TGTGCCAGCAGCCCAATCCCCGGACTAGCGGAGATGAACACCGGGGAGCTGTTTTTT. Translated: CASSPIPGLAEMNTGELFF.

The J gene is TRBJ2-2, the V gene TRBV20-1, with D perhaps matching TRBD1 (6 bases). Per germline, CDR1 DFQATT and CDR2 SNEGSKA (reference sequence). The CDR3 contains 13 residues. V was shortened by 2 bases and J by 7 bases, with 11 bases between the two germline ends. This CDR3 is CSARKQGYGELFF. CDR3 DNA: TGCAGTGCTAGAAAACAGGGATACGGGGAGCTGTTTTTT.

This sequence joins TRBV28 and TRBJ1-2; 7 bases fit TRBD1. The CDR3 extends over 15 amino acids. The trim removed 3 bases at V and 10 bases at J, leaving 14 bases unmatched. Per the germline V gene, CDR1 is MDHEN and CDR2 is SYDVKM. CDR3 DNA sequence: TGTGCCAGCAGTTTGCCGACAGGGTCCTCTCTAGTCTACACCTTC. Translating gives CASSLPTGSSLVYTF.

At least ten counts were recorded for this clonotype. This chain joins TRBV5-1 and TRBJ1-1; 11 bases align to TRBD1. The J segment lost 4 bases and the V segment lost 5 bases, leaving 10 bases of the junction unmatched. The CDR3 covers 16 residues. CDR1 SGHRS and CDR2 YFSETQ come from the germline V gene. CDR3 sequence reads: CASRRGTGGGGTEAFF. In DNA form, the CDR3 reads TGCGCCAGCAGACGCGGGACAGGGGGAGGCGGCACTGAAGCTTTCTTT.

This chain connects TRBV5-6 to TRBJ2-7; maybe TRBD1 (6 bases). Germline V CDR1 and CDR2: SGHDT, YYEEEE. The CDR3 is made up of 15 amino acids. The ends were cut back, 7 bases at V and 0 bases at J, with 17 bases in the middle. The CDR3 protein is CASGPAHRASYEQYF. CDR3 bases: TGTGCCAGCGGCCCCGCGCACAGGGCCTCCTACGAGCAGTACTTC.

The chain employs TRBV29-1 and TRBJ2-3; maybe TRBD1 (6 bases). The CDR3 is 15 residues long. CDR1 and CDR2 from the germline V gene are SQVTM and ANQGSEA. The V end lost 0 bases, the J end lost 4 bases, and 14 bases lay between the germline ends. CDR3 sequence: CSVEDSSAGADTQYF. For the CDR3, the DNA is TGCAGCGTTGAAGATTCCAGCGCAGGGGCAGATACGCAGTATTTT.

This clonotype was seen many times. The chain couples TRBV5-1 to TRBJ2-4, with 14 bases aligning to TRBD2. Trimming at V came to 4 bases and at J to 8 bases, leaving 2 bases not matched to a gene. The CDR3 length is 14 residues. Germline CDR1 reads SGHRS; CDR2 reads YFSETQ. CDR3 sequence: CASSQGLAGDIQYF. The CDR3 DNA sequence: TGCGCCAGCAGCCAGGGACTAGCGGGAGACATTCAGTACTTC.

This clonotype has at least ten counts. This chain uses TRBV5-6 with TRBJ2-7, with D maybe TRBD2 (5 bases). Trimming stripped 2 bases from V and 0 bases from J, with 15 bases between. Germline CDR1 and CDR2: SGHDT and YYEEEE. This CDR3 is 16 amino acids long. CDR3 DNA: TGTGCCAGCAGCTTCTTCCAAGGACTTCTCTCCTACGAGCAGTACTTC. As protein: CASSFFQGLLSYEQYF.

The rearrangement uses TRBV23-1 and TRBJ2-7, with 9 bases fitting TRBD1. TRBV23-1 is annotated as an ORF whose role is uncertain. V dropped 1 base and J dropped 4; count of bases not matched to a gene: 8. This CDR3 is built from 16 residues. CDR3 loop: CASSQLVGQGEYEQYF. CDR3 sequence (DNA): TGCGCCAGCAGTCAATTGGTGGGACAGGGAGAATACGAGCAGTACTTC.

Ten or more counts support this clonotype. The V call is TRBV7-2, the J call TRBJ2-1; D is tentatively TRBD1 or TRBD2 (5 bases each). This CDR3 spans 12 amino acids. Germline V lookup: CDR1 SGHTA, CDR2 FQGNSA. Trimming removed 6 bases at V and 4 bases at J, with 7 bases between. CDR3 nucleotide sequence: TGTGCCAGCAGAGAGGGGTACAATGAGCAGTTCTTC. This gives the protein CASREGYNEQFF.

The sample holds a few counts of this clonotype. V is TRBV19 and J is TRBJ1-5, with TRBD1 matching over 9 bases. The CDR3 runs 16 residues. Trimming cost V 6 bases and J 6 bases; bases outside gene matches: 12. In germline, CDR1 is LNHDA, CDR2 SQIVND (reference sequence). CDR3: CASRSGTGKIGQPQHF. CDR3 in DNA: TGTGCCAGTAGATCCGGGACAGGGAAAATTGGTCAGCCCCAGCATTTT.

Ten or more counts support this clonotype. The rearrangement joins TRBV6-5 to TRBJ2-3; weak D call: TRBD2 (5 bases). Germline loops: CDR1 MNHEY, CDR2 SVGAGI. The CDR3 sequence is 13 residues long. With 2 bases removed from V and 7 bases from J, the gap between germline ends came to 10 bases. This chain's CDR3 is CASSYGLGNTQYF. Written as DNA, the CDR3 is TGTGCCAGCAGTTACGGACTCGGGAATACGCAGTATTTT.

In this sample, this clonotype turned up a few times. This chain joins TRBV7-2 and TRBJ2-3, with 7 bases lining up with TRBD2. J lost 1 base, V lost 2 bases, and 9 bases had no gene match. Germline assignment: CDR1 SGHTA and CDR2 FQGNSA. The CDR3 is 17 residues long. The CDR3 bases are TGTGCCAGCAGCTTATTTCCAGCGGGGAAGGGCACAGATACGCAGTATTTT. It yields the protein CASSLFPAGKGTDTQYF.

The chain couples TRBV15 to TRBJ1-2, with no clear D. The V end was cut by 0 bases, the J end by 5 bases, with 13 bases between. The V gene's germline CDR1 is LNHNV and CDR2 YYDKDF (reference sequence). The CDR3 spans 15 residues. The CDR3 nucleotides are TGTGCCACCAGCAGAGATTTGGGTTTTAAGTATGGCTACACCTTC. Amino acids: CATSRDLGFKYGYTF.

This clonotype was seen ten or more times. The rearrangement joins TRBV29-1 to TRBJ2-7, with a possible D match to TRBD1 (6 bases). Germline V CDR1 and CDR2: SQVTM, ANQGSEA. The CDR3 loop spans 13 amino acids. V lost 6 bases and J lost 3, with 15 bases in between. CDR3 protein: CSVSTGPLYEQYF. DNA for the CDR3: TGCAGCGTCTCGACAGGACCTCTCTACGAGCAGTACTTC.

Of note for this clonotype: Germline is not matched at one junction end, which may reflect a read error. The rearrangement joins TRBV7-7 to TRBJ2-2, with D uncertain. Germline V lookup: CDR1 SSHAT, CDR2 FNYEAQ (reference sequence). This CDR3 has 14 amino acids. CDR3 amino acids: CASSLTSTTGELFF. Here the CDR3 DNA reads TGTGCTAGCAGCTTAACGTCCACCACCGGGGAGCTGTTTTTT.

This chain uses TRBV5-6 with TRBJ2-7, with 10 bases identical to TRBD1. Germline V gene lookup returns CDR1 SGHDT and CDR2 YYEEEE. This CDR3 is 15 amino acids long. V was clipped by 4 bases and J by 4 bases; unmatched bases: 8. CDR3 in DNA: TGTGCCAGCAGCGGGGTACGGGACAGGGGATACGAGCAGTACTTC. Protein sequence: CASSGVRDRGYEQYF.

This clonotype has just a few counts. DNA for the CDR3: TGTGCCAGCAGCTTACCAGCCGGAGGGCCTAGCAAAAACATTCAGTACTTC. It translates to CASSLPAGGPSKNIQYF. This chain connects TRBV7-2 to TRBJ2-4, with D perhaps matching TRBD2 (6 bases). Germline values: CDR1 SGHTA, CDR2 FQGNSA. The CDR3 totals 17 residues. V was cut by 2 bases and J by 3 bases, with 17 bases left in between.

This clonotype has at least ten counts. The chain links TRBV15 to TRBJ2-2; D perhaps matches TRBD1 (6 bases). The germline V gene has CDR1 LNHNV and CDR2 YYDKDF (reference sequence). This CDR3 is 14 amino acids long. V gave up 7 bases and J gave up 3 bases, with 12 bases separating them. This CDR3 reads CATKLGQHTGELFF. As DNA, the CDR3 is TGTGCCACCAAACTCGGACAGCACACCGGGGAGCTGTTTTTT.

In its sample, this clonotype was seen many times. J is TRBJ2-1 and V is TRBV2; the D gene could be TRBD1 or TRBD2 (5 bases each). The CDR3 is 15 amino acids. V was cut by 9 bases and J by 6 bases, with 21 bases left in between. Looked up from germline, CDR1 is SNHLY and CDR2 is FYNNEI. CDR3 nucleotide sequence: TGTGCCAGGGGGGATCCGGTAGCCAGGCTCAATGAGCAGTTCTTC. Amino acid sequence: CARGDPVARLNEQFF.

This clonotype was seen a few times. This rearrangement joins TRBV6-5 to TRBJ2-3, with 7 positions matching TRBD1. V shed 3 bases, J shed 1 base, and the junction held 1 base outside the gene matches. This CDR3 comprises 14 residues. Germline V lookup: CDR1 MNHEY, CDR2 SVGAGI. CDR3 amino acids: CASSYDRGTDTQYF. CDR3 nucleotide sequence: TGTGCCAGCAGTTATGACAGGGGCACAGATACGCAGTATTTT.

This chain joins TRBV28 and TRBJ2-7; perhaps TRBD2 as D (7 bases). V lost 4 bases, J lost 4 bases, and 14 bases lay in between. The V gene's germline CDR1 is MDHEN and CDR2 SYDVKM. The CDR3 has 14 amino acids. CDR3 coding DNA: TGTGCCAGCAGTTCCTTAGGGGGGGTATACGAGCAGTACTTC. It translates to CASSSLGGVYEQYF.